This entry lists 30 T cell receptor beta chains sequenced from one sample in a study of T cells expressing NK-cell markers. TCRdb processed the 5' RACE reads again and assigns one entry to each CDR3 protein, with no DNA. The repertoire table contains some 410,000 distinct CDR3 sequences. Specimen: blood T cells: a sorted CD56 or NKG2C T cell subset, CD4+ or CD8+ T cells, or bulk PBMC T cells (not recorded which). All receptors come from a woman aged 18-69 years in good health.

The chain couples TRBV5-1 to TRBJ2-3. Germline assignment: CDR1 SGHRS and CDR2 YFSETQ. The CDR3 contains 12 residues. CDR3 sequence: CASSLRTDTQYF.

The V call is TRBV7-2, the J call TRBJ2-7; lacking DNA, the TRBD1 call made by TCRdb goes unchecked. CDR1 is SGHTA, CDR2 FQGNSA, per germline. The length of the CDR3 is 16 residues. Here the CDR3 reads CASSSDRVRPSYEQYF.

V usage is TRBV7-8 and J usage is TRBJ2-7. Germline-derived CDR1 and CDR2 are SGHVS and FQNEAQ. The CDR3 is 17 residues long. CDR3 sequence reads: CASSPPFWGPSSYEQYF.

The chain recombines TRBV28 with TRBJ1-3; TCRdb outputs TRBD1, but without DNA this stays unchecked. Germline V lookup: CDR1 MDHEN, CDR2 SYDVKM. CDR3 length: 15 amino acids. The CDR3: CASSPRPVSGNTIYF.

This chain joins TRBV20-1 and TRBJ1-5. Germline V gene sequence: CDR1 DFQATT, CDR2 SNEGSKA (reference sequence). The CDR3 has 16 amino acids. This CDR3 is CSASSDWDISNQPQHF.

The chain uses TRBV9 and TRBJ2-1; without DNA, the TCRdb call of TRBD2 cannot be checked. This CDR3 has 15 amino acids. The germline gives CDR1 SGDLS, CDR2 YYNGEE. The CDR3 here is CASSPPGLSYNEQFF.

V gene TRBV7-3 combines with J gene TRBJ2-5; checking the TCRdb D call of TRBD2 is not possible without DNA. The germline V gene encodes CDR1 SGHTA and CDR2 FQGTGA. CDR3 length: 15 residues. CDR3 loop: CASSHQAGPQETQYF.

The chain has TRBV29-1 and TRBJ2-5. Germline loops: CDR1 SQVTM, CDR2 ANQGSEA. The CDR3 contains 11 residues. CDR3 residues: CSVEVKVTQYF.

The CDR3 loop is CSANQGNQPQHF. This chain connects TRBV29-1 to TRBJ1-5; TCRdb's D call of TRBD1 is untestable without DNA. The CDR3 covers 12 residues. Looked up from germline, CDR1 is SQVTM and CDR2 is ANQGSEA.

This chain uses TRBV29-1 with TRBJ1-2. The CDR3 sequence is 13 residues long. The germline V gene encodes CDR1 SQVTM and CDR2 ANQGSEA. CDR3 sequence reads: CSVEGAIGGGYTF.

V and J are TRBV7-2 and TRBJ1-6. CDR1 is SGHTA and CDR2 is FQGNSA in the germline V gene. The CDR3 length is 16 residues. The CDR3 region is CASSLESGTYNSPLHF.

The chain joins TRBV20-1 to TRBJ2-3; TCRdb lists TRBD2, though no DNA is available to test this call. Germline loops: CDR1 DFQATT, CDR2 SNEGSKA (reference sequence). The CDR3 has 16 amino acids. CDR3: CSARYVGSGGTDTQYF.

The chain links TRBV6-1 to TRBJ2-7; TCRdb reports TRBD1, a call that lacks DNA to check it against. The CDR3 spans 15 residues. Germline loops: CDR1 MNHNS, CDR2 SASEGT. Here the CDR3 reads CASRLTGGSHYEQYF.

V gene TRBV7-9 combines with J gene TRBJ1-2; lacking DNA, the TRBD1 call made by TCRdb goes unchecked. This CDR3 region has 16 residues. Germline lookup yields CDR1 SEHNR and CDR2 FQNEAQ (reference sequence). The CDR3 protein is CASSFLLGSPNYGYTF. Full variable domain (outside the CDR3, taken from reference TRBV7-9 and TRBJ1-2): DTGVSQNPRHKITKRGQNVTFRCDPISEHNRLYWYRQTLGQGPEFLTYFQNEAQLEKSRLLSDRFSAERPKGSFSTLEIQRTEQGDSAMYLCASSFLLGSPNYGYTFGSGTRLTVV.

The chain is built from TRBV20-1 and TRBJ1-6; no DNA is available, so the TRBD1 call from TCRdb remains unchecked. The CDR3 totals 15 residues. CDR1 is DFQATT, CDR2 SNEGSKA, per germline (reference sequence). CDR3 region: CSASPVPRGGSPLHF.

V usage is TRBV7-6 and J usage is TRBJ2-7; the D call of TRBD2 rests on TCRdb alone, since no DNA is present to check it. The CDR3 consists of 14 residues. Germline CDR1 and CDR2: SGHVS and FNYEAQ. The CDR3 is CASSLALGSVEQYF.

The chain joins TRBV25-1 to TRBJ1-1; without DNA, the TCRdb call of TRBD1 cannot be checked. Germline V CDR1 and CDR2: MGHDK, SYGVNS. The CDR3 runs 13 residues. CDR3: CASSESGQTEAFF.

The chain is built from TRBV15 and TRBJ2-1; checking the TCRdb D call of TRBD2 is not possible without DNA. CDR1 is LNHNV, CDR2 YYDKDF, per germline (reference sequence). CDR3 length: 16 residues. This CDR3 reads CATSRDQRAGYNEQFF.

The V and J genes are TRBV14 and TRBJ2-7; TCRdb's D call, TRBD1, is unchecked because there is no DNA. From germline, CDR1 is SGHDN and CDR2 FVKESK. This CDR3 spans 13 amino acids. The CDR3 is CASSQVGRDEQYF.

The CDR3 loop is CSGMGGRTGELFF. The chain joins TRBV20-1 to TRBJ2-2; lacking DNA, the TRBD1 call made by TCRdb goes unchecked. Germline values: CDR1 DFQATT, CDR2 SNEGSKA (reference sequence). CDR3 length: 13 residues.

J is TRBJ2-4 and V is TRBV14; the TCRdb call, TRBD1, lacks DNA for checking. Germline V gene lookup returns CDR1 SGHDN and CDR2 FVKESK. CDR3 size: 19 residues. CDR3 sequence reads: CASSQGPVGADLAKNIQYF.

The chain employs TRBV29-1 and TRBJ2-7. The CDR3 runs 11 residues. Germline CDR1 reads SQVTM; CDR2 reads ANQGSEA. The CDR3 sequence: CSVGPLYEQYF.

The CDR3 loop is CASSPANLGMNTEAFF. The chain recombines TRBV12-3 or TRBV12-4 with TRBJ1-1; TCRdb picks TRBD1, but there is no DNA to check that call. The CDR3 loop spans 16 amino acids.

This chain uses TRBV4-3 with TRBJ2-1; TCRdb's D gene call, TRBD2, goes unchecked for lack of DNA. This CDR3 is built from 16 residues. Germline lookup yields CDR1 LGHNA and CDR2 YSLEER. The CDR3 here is CASSQDFERGGNEQFF.

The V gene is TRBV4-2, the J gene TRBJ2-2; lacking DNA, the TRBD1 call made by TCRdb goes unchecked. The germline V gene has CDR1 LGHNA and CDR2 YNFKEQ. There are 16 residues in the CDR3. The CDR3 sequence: CASRQEFRGDTGELFF.

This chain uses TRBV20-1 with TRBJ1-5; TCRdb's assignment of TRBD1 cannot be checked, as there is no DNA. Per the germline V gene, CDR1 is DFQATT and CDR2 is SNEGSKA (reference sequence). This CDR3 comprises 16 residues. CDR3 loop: CSASKRMTGVYQPQHF.

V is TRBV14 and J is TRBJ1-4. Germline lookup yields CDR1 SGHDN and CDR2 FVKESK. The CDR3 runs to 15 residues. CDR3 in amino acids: CASSQARDGEWKLFF.

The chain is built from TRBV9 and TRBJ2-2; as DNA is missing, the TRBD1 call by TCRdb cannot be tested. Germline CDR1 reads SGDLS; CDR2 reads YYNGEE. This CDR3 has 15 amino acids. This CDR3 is CASSQYGQYTGELFF.

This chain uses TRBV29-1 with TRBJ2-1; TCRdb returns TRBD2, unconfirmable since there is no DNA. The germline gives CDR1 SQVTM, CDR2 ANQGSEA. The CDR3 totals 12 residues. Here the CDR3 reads CSGEGLANEQFF.

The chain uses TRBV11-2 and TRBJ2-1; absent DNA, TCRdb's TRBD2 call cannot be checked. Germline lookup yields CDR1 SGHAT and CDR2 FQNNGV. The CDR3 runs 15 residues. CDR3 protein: CASSPRAGGYNEQFF.